The 22 T cell receptor beta chains listed next were all sequenced from one sample in a study of T cells in Graves' hyperthyroidism and ophthalmopathy (dated by TCRdb to about 2019). The library was prepared using multiplex PCR. The sequencing machine was an Illumina HiSeq 2000. TCR beta CDR3 regions were amplified from RNA transcripts. The first round of RT-PCR for the TCR CDR3 was performed with the HTBI primer set and the Qiagen OneStep RT-PCR kit. TCRdb handled the public reads itself, with Q25 trimming in fastp and clone calling in MiXCR, and kept productive beta chains. One record per CDR3 amino acid sequence lists the most common genes and DNA. Recorded for this sample are around 530,000 distinct CDR3 sequences; 15% to 20% of them occurred a single time. The top ten clones comprise approximately 18% of the sample. The sample was blood. The origin of the receptors is a young woman with Graves' ophthalmopathy.

At least ten counts were recorded for this clonotype. V is TRBV6-2 or TRBV6-3 and J is TRBJ2-7; 7 bases are a match to TRBD1. V gave up 7 bases and J gave up 3 bases; unmatched junction bases: 12. In germline, CDR1 is MNHEY, CDR2 SVGEGT. The CDR3 sequence is 15 residues long. The CDR3 bases are TGTGCCAGCACCGTCCACAGGGGACAAGTCTACGAGCAGTACTTC. Its protein product is CASTVHRGQVYEQYF.

This clonotype was recorded a few times. The rearrangement links TRBV12-3 or TRBV12-4 to TRBJ1-1; D uncertain. V was trimmed by 0 bases and J by 11 bases, leaving 10 bases between them. The CDR3 totals 12 residues. CDR3 coding DNA: TGTGCCAGCAGTTTAGCGCTAACCCTGGCTTTCTTT. Its protein product is CASSLALTLAFF.

Comments on this clonotype: This sequence may be a read error, since a much larger clone differs from it by one base. The chain recombines TRBV11-2 with TRBJ1-2, with no clear D. V dropped 5 bases and J dropped 7 bases, with 11 bases sitting between them. The CDR3 sequence is 12 residues long. Looked up from germline, CDR1 is SGHAT and CDR2 is FQNNGV. The CDR3 region has the DNA TGTGCCAGCAGCCCGCGTATAGGTGGCTACACCTTC. Encoded protein: CASSPRIGGYTF.

This clonotype was counted between two and nine times. Being one base from a much bigger clone, this may be a read error. V usage is TRBV12-3 or TRBV12-4 and J usage is TRBJ2-1, with D tentatively TRBD2 (5 bases). The CDR3 loop spans 16 amino acids. The CDR3 reads CASSFRGRSLDNKQFF. DNA for the CDR3: TGTGCCAGCAGTTTTCGGGGAAGGAGTCTCGACAATAAGCAGTTCTTC.

At least ten counts were recorded for this clonotype. The chain carries TRBV11-2 and TRBJ2-3; no clear D gene. CDR3 length: 15 amino acids. V was shortened by 4 bases and J by 0 bases, with 11 bases between the two germline ends. CDR1 SGHAT and CDR2 FQNNGV come from the germline V gene. DNA for the CDR3: TGTGCCAGCAGCTCCTCGGTGTCTAGCACAGATACGCAGTATTTT. It yields the protein CASSSSVSSTDTQYF. Combining the CDR3 with reference TRBV11-2 and TRBJ2-3 gives the whole variable domain EAGVAQSPRYKIIEKRQSVAFWCNPISGHATLYWYQQILGQGPKLLIQFQNNGVVDDSQLPKDRFSAERLKGVDSTLKIQPAKLEDSAVYLCASSSSVSSTDTQYFGPGTRLTVL.

J is TRBJ2-7 and V is TRBV9, with 10 bases lining up with TRBD1. The CDR3 sequence is 16 residues long. The V segment lost 0 bases and the J segment 3 bases; nucleotides outside the gene matches: 6. CDR1 and CDR2 from the germline V gene are SGDLS and YYNGEE. The CDR3 sequence: CASSVEVGQGIYEQYF. As DNA, the CDR3 is TGTGCCAGCAGCGTAGAGGTGGGACAGGGGATCTACGAGCAGTACTTC.

This clonotype came up a few times. This chain joins TRBV27 and TRBJ2-7, with 10 bases matching TRBD1. CDR3 length: 15 residues. With V trimmed by 5 bases and J by 2 bases, 6 bases remained unmatched. Germline V CDR1 and CDR2: MNHEY, SMNVEV (reference sequence). The DNA for the CDR3 is TGTGCCAGCAGTGCTTCCGGGACAGGGGCCTACGAGCAGTACTTC. Translating it yields CASSASGTGAYEQYF.

This clonotype was detected many times. The chain employs TRBV7-2 and TRBJ2-1; tentative D call: TRBD2 (5 bases). V lost 7 bases and J lost 10, with 14 bases in between. Germline assignment: CDR1 SGHTA and CDR2 FQGNSA. This CDR3 has 12 amino acids. The CDR3: CASNILGGEQFF. The CDR3 DNA is TGTGCCAGCAATATACTAGGCGGGGAGCAGTTCTTC.

Turning to this clonotype: A read error may explain this, as a much larger clone is one base away. This chain connects TRBV7-8 to TRBJ1-1, with D possibly TRBD1 on 5 matching bases. Trimming pared 10 bases from V and 0 bases from J, leaving 9 bases between. The CDR3 loop spans 12 amino acids. In germline, CDR1 is SGHVS, CDR2 FQNEAQ. The DNA for the CDR3 is TGTGCCACCGAGGGGATGAACACTGAAGCTTTCTTT. It yields the protein CATEGMNTEAFF.

In its sample, this clonotype was seen a few times. One base away lies a much larger clone, so this may be a sequencing read error. The V call is TRBV11-2, the J call TRBJ1-1; 9 bases are shared with TRBD1. This CDR3 is 16 amino acids long. Looked up from germline, CDR1 is SGHAT and CDR2 is FQNNGV. CDR3 DNA sequence: TGTGCCAGCAGCTTAGAGGCGGACAGGGGCGCCACTGAAGCTCTCTTT. Its translation: CASSLEADRGATEALF. Using reference TRBV11-2 and TRBJ1-1 for the parts outside the CDR3, the full variable domain is EAGVAQSPRYKIIEKRQSVAFWCNPISGHATLYWYQQILGQGPKLLIQFQNNGVVDDSQLPKDRFSAERLKGVDSTLKIQPAKLEDSAVYLCASSLEADRGATEALFGQGTRLTVV.

V and J are TRBV30 and TRBJ1-6, with unresolved D. This CDR3 has 16 amino acids. Germline loops: CDR1 GTSNPN, CDR2 SVGIG (reference sequence). V was cut by 0 bases and J by 5 bases, with 14 bases left in between. The CDR3 loop reads CAWSVLLPPDNSPLHF. As DNA, the CDR3 is TGTGCCTGGAGTGTACTTCTCCCACCTGATAATTCACCCCTCCACTTT.

CDR3 sequence (DNA): TGTGCCAGCAGACAGACAGGGGGCGTGAACACCGGGGAGCTGTTTTTT. It translates to CASRQTGGVNTGELFF. J is TRBJ2-2 and V is TRBV6-2 or TRBV6-3, with TRBD1 matching 10 bases. Trimming cost V 6 bases and J 1 base; bases outside gene matches: 5. The CDR3 has 16 residues. CDR1 and CDR2 (germline): MNHEY, SVGEGT.

The CDR3 DNA reads TGTGCCAGTGGGGACGCCATGGGGGAAAAACTGTTTTTT. Its protein product is CASGDAMGEKLFF. This sequence joins TRBV19 and TRBJ1-4; possible D gene TRBD1, 5 bases. CDR3 length: 13 amino acids. Trimming shortened V by 8 bases and J by 8 bases, and 15 bases separated the two germline ends. Germline V gives CDR1 LNHDA, CDR2 SQIVND (reference sequence).

In this sample, this clonotype turned up many times. The V gene is TRBV27, the J gene TRBJ1-1; 7 bases align to TRBD1. Germline values: CDR1 MNHEY, CDR2 SMNVEV (reference sequence). The junction had 6 bases not matched to a gene; V was cut back by 6 bases and J by 2 bases. CDR3 length equals 14 residues. The CDR3: CASRPRDRNTEAFF. CDR3 sequence (DNA): TGTGCCAGCAGACCCCGGGACAGAAACACTGAAGCTTTCTTT.

This clonotype has a count of ten or more. The V call is TRBV30, the J call TRBJ1-1, with TRBD1 matching over 12 bases. CDR1 and CDR2 (germline): GTSNPN, SVGIG (reference sequence). The V and J ends lost 1 base and 5 bases, in that order; junction bases with no gene match: 8. CDR3 length equals 16 residues. The CDR3 is CAWSDRDRGLGTEAFF. The DNA of the CDR3 is TGTGCCTGGAGTGACCGGGACAGGGGGCTAGGGACTGAAGCTTTCTTT. The variable domain in full, with the rest retrieved from reference TRBV30 and TRBJ1-1, is SQTIHQWPATLVQPVGSPLSLECTVEGTSNPNLYWYRQAAGRGLQLLFYSVGIGQISSEVPQNLSASRPQDRQFILSSKKLLLSDSGFYLCAWSDRDRGLGTEAFFGQGTRLTVV.

There are a few counts of this clonotype. The chain carries TRBV7-3 and TRBJ2-3; TRBD1 aligns across 8 bases. V was clipped by 4 bases and J by 1 base; unmatched bases: 10. In germline, CDR1 is SGHTA, CDR2 FQGTGA. This CDR3 spans 17 amino acids. The CDR3 region is CASSSEPGGFGTDTQYF. The DNA for the CDR3 is TGTGCCAGCAGCTCCGAGCCAGGGGGCTTTGGCACAGATACGCAGTATTTT.

This clonotype was detected many times. The chain joins TRBV27 to TRBJ2-7; TRBD1 matches 7 bases. CDR1 is MNHEY and CDR2 is SMNVEV in the germline V gene (reference sequence). The CDR3 is 15 amino acids. Trimming removed 2 bases from V and 3 bases from J; junction bases left unmatched: 7. CDR3 protein: CASSLLTGSGYEQYF. The CDR3 coding sequence is TGTGCCAGCAGTTTACTGACAGGGTCGGGCTACGAGCAGTACTTC.

In this sample, this clonotype turned up many times. The gene calls are TRBV11-2 and TRBJ2-1; TRBD1 is a possible D gene (6 bases). The CDR3 length is 17 residues. Trimming took 4 bases from V and 8 from J, leaving 24 bases between them. Germline-derived CDR1 and CDR2 are SGHAT and FQNNGV. The CDR3 nucleotides read TGTGCCAGCAGCTCCCCTCAGGGGACCCGGTTCGGCGATGAGCAGTTCTTC. Its translation: CASSSPQGTRFGDEQFF.

This clonotype was seen at least ten times. V is TRBV28 and J is TRBJ2-7; 8 bases align to TRBD2. The V segment lost 7 bases and the J segment 3 bases; nucleotides outside the gene matches: 8. CDR1 MDHEN and CDR2 SYDVKM come from the germline V gene. The length of the CDR3 is 14 residues. CDR3 DNA: TGTGCCAGCACCCTAAGCGGGGGAGGCTACGAGCAGTACTTC. Its protein is CASTLSGGGYEQYF. The full variable domain, its missing parts supplied by reference TRBV28 and TRBJ2-7, is DVKVTQSSRYLVKRTGEKVFLECVQDMDHENMFWYRQDPGLGLRLIYFSYDVKMKEKGDIPEGYSVSREKKERFSLILESASTNQTSMYLCASTLSGGGYEQYFGPGTRLTVT.

This clonotype was picked up a small number of times. The gene calls are TRBV19 and TRBJ1-2; TRBD1 is a possible D gene (5 bases). This CDR3 spans 12 amino acids. Trimming took 5 bases from V and 6 from J, leaving 10 bases between them. In germline, CDR1 is LNHDA, CDR2 SQIVND (reference sequence). In nucleotides, the CDR3 is TGTGCCAGTAGTCAGGGCGTGGATGGCTACACCTTC. This sequence encodes CASSQGVDGYTF.

This clonotype was observed a handful of times. The gene calls are TRBV6-1 and TRBJ2-7; tentative D call: TRBD2 (5 bases). CDR3 size: 13 residues. The V end lost 7 bases, the J end lost 7 bases, and 17 bases lay between the germline ends. Germline lookup yields CDR1 MNHNS and CDR2 SASEGT. CDR3 amino acids: CASKRESAMEQYF. The DNA for the CDR3 is TGTGCCAGCAAGAGGGAATCCGCTATGGAGCAGTACTTC.

Ten or more counts support this clonotype. The J gene is TRBJ2-1, the V gene TRBV29-1; D unclear. Germline values: CDR1 SQVTM, CDR2 ANQGSEA. The V end was cut by 2 bases, the J end by 8 bases, with 10 bases between. The CDR3 covers 12 residues. CDR3 nucleotide sequence: TGCAGCGTTGAAACTCTAGGAGATGAGCAGTTCTTC. Its protein product is CSVETLGDEQFF.